The 2 T cell receptor beta chains below were found in one sample sequenced in a study of blood T cell repertoires in COVID-19. The table came from immunoSEQ multiplex PCR; TCRdb's copy has only in-frame clones and leaves some out. The repertoire holds about 28,000 clones, with about 90% as singletons. Source material: peripheral blood. The receptor source for this set is a human donor in a cohort sampled during active COVID-19.

J is TRBJ2-7 and V is TRBV7-9, with 9 positions matching TRBD1. Looked up from germline, CDR1 is SEHNR and CDR2 is FQNEAQ (reference sequence). This CDR3 is built from 16 residues. Trimming cost V 1 base and J 0 bases; bases outside gene matches: 4. CDR3 amino acids: CASSLGRGQGSYEQYF. The CDR3, as DNA: TGTGCCAGCAGCTTAGGAAGGGGACAGGGCTCCTACGAGCAGTACTTC.

The J gene is TRBJ1-1, the V gene TRBV3-1 (or the pseudogene TRBV3-2); 8 nucleotides match TRBD1. The CDR3 runs to 13 residues. The V segment lost 5 bases and the J segment 3 bases; nucleotides outside the gene matches: 2. Germline V gives CDR1 LGHDT, CDR2 YNNKEL (reference sequence). The CDR3 loop is CASSGQGDTEAFF. CDR3 coding DNA: TGTGCCAGCAGCGGACAGGGTGACACTGAAGCTTTCTTT.